Below, one T cell receptor (beta chain) is given with its context. The sample comes from a study of T cells expressing NK-cell markers. Reanalyzing the 5' RACE reads, TCRdb keeps one entry per CDR3 protein, without DNA. The table gives 500,000 to 700,000 distinct CDR3 sequences; the top ten clones make up approximately 4% of it. This CDR3 contains 12 residues. From germline, CDR1 is MDHEN and CDR2 SYDVKM. This TCR was recovered from a man younger than 35 in good health. V gene TRBV28 combines with J gene TRBJ2-7; TCRdb designates TRBD2, a call that cannot be tested without DNA. Sequenced input: blood T cells: a sorted CD56 or NKG2C T cell subset, CD4+ or CD8+ T cells, or bulk PBMC T cells (not recorded which). The CDR3 protein is CATSAGATEQYF. The full variable domain, completed using reference TRBV28 and TRBJ2-7, is DVKVTQSSRYLVKRTGEKVFLECVQDMDHENMFWYRQDPGLGLRLIYFSYDVKMKEKGDIPEGYSVSREKKERFSLILESASTNQTSMYLCATSAGATEQYFGPGTRLTVT.